This T cell receptor (beta chain) was captured by sequencing in a study of blood T cell repertoires in COVID-19. Study summary: PBMCs, B-cell-depleted T cells, or T cells were the source of the cDNA or gDNA that made up the material.

Original methodology: How many nucleated cells were present was estimated from reference gene primer amplification. Profiled with immunoSEQ multiplex PCR; TCRdb holds only in-frame clones, not every one. The DNA gave D and trimming, while V, J and clone size come from that table. Of about 100,000 clones listed, 80% are singletons. Germline assignment: CDR1 SGDLS and CDR2 YYNGEE. The CDR3 contains 16 residues. With 3 bases removed from V and 5 bases from J, the gap between germline ends came to 20 bases. The V gene is TRBV9, the J gene TRBJ1-2, with D possibly being TRBD1 (6 bases). The source material was peripheral blood. This clonotype was obtained from a man between 65 and 85 years old with active or convalescent COVID-19. For the CDR3, the DNA is TGTGCCAGCAGCGCAGATCCCAGGACAGAGGAATATGGCTACACCTTC. Translation: CASSADPRTEEYGYTF.